One and the same sample provided the 4 T cell receptor beta chains below, sequenced in a study of control samples from healthy donors and cancer patients. Assay: immunoSEQ multiplex PCR; the TCRdb copy retains only in-frame clones and omits some. Among around 70,000 clones listed, under 85% were seen once. Sequenced material: blood. These receptor sequences come from a man aged 55 to 70 in good health.

The rearrangement uses TRBV5-4 and TRBJ2-3; D not certain. Between the trimmed V and J ends, which lost 3 bases and 3 bases, there was a span of 11 bases. This CDR3 region has 14 residues. The germline gives CDR1 SGHNT, CDR2 YYREEE (reference sequence). The CDR3: CASSSQSVTDTQYF. The CDR3 nucleotides are TGTGCCAGCAGCTCGCAATCCGTAACAGATACGCAGTATTTT. Full variable domain (remainder filled in from reference TRBV5-4 and TRBJ2-3): ETGVTQSPTHLIKTRGQQVTLRCSSQSGHNTVSWYQQALGQGPQFIFQYYREEENGRGNFPPRFSGLQFPNYSSELNVNALELDDSALYLCASSSQSVTDTQYFGPGTRLTVL.

The V call is TRBV5-1, the J call TRBJ2-3, with D possibly matching TRBD2 (6 bases). This CDR3 region has 17 residues. The germline gives CDR1 SGHRS, CDR2 YFSETQ. V lost 0 bases, J lost 0 bases, and 14 bases lay in between. In DNA, the CDR3 is TGCGCCAGCAGCTTGGGTTTAGGCGGGACTAGCACAGATACGCAGTATTTT. It codes for CASSLGLGGTSTDTQYF.

This rearrangement joins TRBV28 to TRBJ1-5; D is unresolved. Germline assignment: CDR1 MDHEN and CDR2 SYDVKM. The CDR3 is 13 amino acids. V was pared by 1 base and J by 6 bases, with 7 bases between. This CDR3 reads CASSLLVGQPQHF. CDR3 nucleotide sequence: TGTGCCAGCAGTTTATTAGTGGGTCAGCCCCAGCATTTT.

The chain links TRBV7-9 to TRBJ1-1; a weak D match, TRBD1 (5 bases). Between the trimmed V and J ends, which lost 0 bases and 1 base, there was a span of 6 bases. CDR3 size: 14 residues. Germline V lookup: CDR1 SEHNR, CDR2 FQNEAQ (reference sequence). The CDR3 coding sequence is TGTGCCAGCAGCTTAGCGGGGCAGAACACTGAAGCTTTCTTT. It yields the protein CASSLAGQNTEAFF. The complete variable domain, with remaining parts taken from reference TRBV7-9 and TRBJ1-1, reads DTGVSQNPRHKITKRGQNVTFRCDPISEHNRLYWYRQTLGQGPEFLTYFQNEAQLEKSRLLSDRFSAERPKGSFSTLEIQRTEQGDSAMYLCASSLAGQNTEAFFGQGTRLTVV.